This T cell receptor (beta chain) came from a study of early T cells in non-severe SARS-CoV-2 infection. About the study: Investigators sequenced bulk RNA drawn from unsorted whole blood, and chains remained unpaired. Study-wide results and limits: There was a bias toward anti-spike CD8 responses in VDJdb matching, which missed private and CD4 specificities.

Attached unique molecular identifiers marked individual cDNA molecules. TCRdb re-called the 5' RACE reads with MiXCR, one entry per CDR3 protein. The table lists approximately 52,000 distinct CDR3 sequences, around 8% of them singletons. Remarks on this clonotype: Antigen unknown. A junction boundary mismatches the germline segment, possibly from a read error.

Germline CDR1 and CDR2: SGHRS and YFSETQ. The CDR3 loop spans 13 amino acids. V and J are TRBV5-1 and TRBJ2-7; TRBD1 or TRBD2 may be the D gene (5 bases each). This TCR derives from an adult who was a healthcare worker with PCR-confirmed SARS-CoV-2 infection or an uninfected control (not recorded which). Material: whole blood. This chain's CDR3 is CVSSPGTSYEQYF. The CDR3 DNA is TGCGTCAGCAGCCCGGGGACCTCCTATGAGCAGTACTTC.